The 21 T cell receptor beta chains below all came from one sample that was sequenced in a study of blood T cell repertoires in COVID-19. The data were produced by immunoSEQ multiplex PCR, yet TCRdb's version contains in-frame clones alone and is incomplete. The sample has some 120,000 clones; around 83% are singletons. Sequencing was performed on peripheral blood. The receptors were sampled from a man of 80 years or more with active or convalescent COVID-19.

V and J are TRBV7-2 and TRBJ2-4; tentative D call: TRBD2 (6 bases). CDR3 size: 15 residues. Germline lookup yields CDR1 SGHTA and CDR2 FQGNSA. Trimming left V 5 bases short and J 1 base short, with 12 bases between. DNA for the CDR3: TGTGCCAGCAGCCTATCTAGCGTGGCCAAAAACATTCAGTACTTC. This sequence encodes CASSLSSVAKNIQYF.

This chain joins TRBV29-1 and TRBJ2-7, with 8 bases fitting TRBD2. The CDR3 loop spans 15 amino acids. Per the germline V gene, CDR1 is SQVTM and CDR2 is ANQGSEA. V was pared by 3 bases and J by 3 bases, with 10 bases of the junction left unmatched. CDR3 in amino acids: CSVEQLAGGIYEQYF. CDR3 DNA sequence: TGCAGCGTTGAGCAACTGGCGGGGGGAATCTACGAGCAGTACTTC.

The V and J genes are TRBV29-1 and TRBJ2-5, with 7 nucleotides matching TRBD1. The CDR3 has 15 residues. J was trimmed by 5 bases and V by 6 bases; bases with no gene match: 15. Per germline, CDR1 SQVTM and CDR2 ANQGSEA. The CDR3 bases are TGCAGCGTGCCCACCCCCGGGACAGTGGGCGAGACCCAGTACTTC. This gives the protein CSVPTPGTVGETQYF. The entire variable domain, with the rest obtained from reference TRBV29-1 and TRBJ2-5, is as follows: SAVISQKPSRDICQRGTSLTIQCQVDSQVTMMFWYRQQPGQSLTLIATANQGSEATYESGFVIDKFPISRPNLTFSTLTVSNMSPEDSSIYLCSVPTPGTVGETQYFGPGTRLLVL.

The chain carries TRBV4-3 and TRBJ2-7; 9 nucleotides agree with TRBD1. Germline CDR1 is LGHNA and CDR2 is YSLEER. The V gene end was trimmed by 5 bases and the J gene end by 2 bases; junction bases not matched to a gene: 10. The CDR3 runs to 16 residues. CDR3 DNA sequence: TGCGCCAGCAGCGAAACACCGGGACAGGGTCCCTACGAGCAGTACTTC. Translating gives CASSETPGQGPYEQYF.

The CDR3 DNA sequence: TGTGCCAGCAGCGTATCTAGCGGGGGGGCCGTCACCGGGGAGCTGTTTTTT. It specifies CASSVSSGGAVTGELFF. This chain uses TRBV9 with TRBJ2-2; TRBD2 matches 12 bases. There are 17 residues in the CDR3. Germline CDR1 reads SGDLS; CDR2 reads YYNGEE. J gave up 4 bases and V 1 base, and 5 bases lay outside the gene matches.

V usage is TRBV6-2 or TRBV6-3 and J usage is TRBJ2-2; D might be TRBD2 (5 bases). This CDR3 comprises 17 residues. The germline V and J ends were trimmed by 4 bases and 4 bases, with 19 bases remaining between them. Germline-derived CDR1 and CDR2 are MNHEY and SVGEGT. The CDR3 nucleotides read TGTGCCAGCAGTTCCGGGGTCCAACCTAATTCCACCGGGGAGCTGTTTTTT. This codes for CASSSGVQPNSTGELFF.

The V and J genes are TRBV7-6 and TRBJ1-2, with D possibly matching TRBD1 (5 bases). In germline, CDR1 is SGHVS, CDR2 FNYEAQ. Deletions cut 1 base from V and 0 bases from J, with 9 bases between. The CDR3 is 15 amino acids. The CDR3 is CASSLGTGANYGYTF. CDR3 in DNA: TGTGCCAGCAGCTTAGGGACGGGGGCTAACTATGGCTACACCTTC.

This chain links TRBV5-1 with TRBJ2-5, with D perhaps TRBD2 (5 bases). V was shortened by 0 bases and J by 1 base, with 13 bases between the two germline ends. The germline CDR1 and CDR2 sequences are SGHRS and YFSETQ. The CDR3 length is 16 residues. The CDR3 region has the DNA TGCGCCAGCAGCTTGGAAGAGGGATGGGGCCAAGAGACCCAGTACTTC. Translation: CASSLEEGWGQETQYF.

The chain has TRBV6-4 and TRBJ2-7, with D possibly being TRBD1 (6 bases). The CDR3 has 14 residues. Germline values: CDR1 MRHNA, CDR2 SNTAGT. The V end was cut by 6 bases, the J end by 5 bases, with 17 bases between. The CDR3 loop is CASRLPGQTHEQYF. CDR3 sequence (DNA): TGTGCCAGCAGGTTACCGGGACAAACGCACGAGCAGTACTTC.

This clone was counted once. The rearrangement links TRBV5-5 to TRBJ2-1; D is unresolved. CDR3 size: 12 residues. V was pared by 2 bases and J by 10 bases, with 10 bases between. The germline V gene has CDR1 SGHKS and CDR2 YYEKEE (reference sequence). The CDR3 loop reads CASSLIQAEQFF. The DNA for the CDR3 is TGTGCCAGCAGCTTAATCCAGGCGGAGCAGTTCTTC.

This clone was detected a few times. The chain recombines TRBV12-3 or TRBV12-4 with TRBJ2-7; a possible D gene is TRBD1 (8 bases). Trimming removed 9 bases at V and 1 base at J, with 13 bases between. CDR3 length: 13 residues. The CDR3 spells CARGGTGSYEQYF. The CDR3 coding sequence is TGTGCCAGGGGAGGGACAGGATCCTACGAGCAGTACTTC.

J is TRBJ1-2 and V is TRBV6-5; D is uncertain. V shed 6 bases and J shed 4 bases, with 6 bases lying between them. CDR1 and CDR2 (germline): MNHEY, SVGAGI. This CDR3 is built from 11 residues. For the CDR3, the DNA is TGTGCCAGCAGGGAGGGCTATGGCTACACCTTC. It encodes CASREGYGYTF.

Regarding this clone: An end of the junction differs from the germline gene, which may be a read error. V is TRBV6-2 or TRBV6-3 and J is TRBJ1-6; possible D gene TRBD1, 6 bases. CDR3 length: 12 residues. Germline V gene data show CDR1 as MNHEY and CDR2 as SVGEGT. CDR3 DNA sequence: TGTGCCTGCAGTGGCGGCAGGGGAGTACTCCACTTT. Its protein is CACSGGRGVLHF.

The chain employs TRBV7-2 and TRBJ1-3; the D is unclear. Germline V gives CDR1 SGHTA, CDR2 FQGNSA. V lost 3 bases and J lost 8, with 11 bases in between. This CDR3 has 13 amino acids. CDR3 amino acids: CASSLGPRDTIYF. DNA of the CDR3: TGTGCCAGCAGCTTGGGCCCCCGAGACACCATATATTTT.

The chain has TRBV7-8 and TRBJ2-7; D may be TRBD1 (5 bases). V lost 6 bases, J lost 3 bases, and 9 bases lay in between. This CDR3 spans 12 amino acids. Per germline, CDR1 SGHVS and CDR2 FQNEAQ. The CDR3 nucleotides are TGTGCCAGCAGTCGACAGAACTACGAGCAGTACTTC. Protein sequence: CASSRQNYEQYF. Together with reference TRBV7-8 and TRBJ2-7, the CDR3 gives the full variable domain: GAGVSQSPRYKVAKRGQDVALRCDPISGHVSLFWYQQALGQGPEFLTYFQNEAQLDKSGLPSDRFFAERPEGSVSTLKIQRTQQEDSAVYLCASSRQNYEQYFGPGTRLTVT.

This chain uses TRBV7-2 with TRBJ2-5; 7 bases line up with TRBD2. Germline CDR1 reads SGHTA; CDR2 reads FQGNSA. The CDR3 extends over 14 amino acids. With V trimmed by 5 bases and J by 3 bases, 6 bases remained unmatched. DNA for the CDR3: TGTGCCAGCAGCACCGGACTAGTCAAAGAGACCCAGTACTTC. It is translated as CASSTGLVKETQYF. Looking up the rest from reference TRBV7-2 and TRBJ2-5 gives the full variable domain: GAGVSQSPSNKVTEKGKDVELRCDPISGHTALYWYRQSLGQGLEFLIYFQGNSAPDKSGLPSDRFSAERTGGSVSTLTIQRTQQEDSAVYLCASSTGLVKETQYFGPGTRLLVL.

CDR3 in amino acids: CAWSVRGNQPQHF. The CDR3 DNA reads as TGTGCCTGGAGTGTCAGGGGCAATCAGCCCCAGCATTTT. The chain has TRBV30 and TRBJ1-5; a possible D gene is TRBD1 (5 bases). The CDR3 has 13 residues. The V and J ends lost 0 bases and 2 bases respectively, with 5 bases between them. Per the germline V gene, CDR1 is GTSNPN and CDR2 is SVGIG (reference sequence).

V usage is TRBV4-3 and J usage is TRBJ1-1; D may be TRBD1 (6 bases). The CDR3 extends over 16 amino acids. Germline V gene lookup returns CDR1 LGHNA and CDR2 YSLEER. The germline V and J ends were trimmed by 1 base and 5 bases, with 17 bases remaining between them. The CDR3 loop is CASSQVSAGELTEAFF. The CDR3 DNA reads TGCGCCAGCAGCCAAGTTAGTGCAGGGGAGTTGACTGAAGCTTTCTTT.

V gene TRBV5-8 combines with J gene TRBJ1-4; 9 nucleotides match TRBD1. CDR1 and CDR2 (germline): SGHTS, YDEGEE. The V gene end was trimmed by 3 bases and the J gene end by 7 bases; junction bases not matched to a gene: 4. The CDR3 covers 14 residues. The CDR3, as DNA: TGTGCCAGCAGCTCACGGACAGGGGTTGAAAAACTGTTTTTT. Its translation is CASSSRTGVEKLFF.

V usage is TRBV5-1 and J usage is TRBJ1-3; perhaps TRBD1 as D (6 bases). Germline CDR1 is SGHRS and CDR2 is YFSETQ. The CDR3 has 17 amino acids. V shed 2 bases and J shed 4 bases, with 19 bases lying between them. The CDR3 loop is CASSLGTQGWAGNTIYF. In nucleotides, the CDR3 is TGCGCCAGCAGCTTAGGAACACAGGGATGGGCCGGAAACACCATATATTTT.

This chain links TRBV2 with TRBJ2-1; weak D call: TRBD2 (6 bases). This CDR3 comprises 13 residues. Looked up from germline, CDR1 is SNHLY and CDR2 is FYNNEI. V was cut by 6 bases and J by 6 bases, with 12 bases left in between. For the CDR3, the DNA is TGTGCCAGCAGACCTAGCGAGGGCAATGAGCAGTTCTTC. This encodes CASRPSEGNEQFF.